Listed below are T cell receptor beta chains from one sample, sequenced in a study of T cell responses to AZD1222 COVID-19 vaccine. Data came from immunoSEQ multiplex PCR; TCRdb stores just in-frame clones and leaves some out. The table records 50,000 to 70,000 clones, 75% to 90% of them present only once. Source: peripheral blood, taken on day 0 of MenACWY control vaccination. These TCRs come from an adult in good health. Each CDR3 is given with its conserved first and last residue. Fields, in order: J gene, V gene, D gene, CDR3 protein, CDR3 DNA. A D gene is named only where the DNA matches it firmly.

j_call: TRBJ1-2
v_call: TRBV6-5
d_call: .
cdr3_aa: CASSHGAGVNYGYTF
cdr3_nt: TGTGCCAGCAGCCACGGCGCAGGGGTGAACTATGGCTACACCTTC

j_call: TRBJ1-5
v_call: TRBV19
d_call: .
cdr3_aa: CASSEQGQVQPQHF
cdr3_nt: TGTGCCAGCAGCGAGCAGGGTCAAGTCCAGCCCCAGCATTTT

j_call: TRBJ1-1
v_call: TRBV28
d_call: .
cdr3_aa: CASSQRGPEAFF
cdr3_nt: TGTGCCAGCAGCCAAAGGGGACCTGAAGCTTTCTTT

j_call: TRBJ2-2
v_call: TRBV27
d_call: TRBD1
cdr3_aa: CASRNHRTGRGTGELFF
cdr3_nt: TGTGCCAGCAGAAATCACAGGACAGGGAGAGGCACCGGGGAGCTGTTTTTT

j_call: TRBJ2-7
v_call: TRBV19
d_call: TRBD1
cdr3_aa: CASRRDAGQGGYEQYF
cdr3_nt: TGTGCCAGTAGACGGGACGCGGGACAGGGAGGGTACGAGCAGTACTTC

j_call: TRBJ2-2
v_call: TRBV7-2
d_call: TRBD2
cdr3_aa: CASSWGLAGANTGELFF
cdr3_nt: TGTGCCAGCAGCTGGGGACTAGCGGGAGCCAACACCGGGGAGCTGTTTTTT

j_call: TRBJ1-4
v_call: TRBV10-2
d_call: TRBD1
cdr3_aa: CASSDLGTDNEKLFF
cdr3_nt: TGCGCCAGCAGTGACCTCGGGACAGATAATGAAAAACTGTTTTTT

j_call: TRBJ2-7
v_call: TRBV4-1
d_call: .
cdr3_aa: CASSQGVGSYEQYF
cdr3_nt: TGCGCCAGCAGCCAAGGGGTCGGCTCCTACGAGCAGTACTTC

j_call: TRBJ1-1
v_call: TRBV15
d_call: .
cdr3_aa: CATSRAVTTEAFF
cdr3_nt: TGTGCCACCAGCAGAGCTGTGACCACTGAAGCTTTCTTT

j_call: TRBJ2-7
v_call: TRBV5-6
d_call: TRBD2
cdr3_aa: CASSFTSLAGTYEQYF
cdr3_nt: TGTGCCAGCAGCTTTACGTCGCTAGCGGGGACCTACGAGCAGTACTTC

j_call: TRBJ1-5
v_call: TRBV7-9
d_call: .
cdr3_aa: CASSSQDSNQPQHF
cdr3_nt: TGTGCCAGCAGCTCCCAGGATAGCAATCAGCCCCAGCATTTT

j_call: TRBJ1-1
v_call: TRBV6-2/TRBV6-3
d_call: TRBD1
cdr3_aa: CASSQSTGVNIGTEAFF
cdr3_nt: TGTGCCAGCAGTCAATCGACAGGGGTGAATATCGGCACTGAAGCTTTCTTT

j_call: TRBJ2-1
v_call: TRBV2
d_call: TRBD2
cdr3_aa: CASRVGLAGNEQFF
cdr3_nt: TGTGCCAGCAGGGTTGGACTAGCGGGCAATGAGCAGTTCTTC